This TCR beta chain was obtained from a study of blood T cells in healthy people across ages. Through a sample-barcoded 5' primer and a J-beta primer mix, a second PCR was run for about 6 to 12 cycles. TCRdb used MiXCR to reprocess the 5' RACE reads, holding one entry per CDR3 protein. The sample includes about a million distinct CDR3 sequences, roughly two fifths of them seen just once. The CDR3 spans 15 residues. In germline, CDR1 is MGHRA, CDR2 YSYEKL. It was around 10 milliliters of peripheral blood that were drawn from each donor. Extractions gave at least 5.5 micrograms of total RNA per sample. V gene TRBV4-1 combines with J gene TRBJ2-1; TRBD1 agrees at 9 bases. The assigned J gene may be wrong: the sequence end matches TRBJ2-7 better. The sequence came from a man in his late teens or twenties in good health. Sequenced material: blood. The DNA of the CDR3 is TGCGCCAGCAGAAACCGACAGGGGGACTACAATGAGCAGTACTTC. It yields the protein CASRNRQGDYNEQYF.